The 5 T cell receptor beta chains given below trace back to one sample, sequenced in a study of T cell repertoires in cytomegalovirus infection. TCRdb called the reads again in MiXCR, with one record for every CDR3 protein. This sample carries around 750,000 distinct CDR3 sequences, around a third of them seen once, and the ten largest clones take roughly 12%. These TCRs' antigens remain unknown. The sequences come from cultured CD8+ T cells from PBMCs, collected from culture after CMV antigen stimulation. These receptor sequences come from a human donor in good health (CMV status not recorded). Some clones in this sample may be carry-over from other donors' samples.

The genes are TRBV12-3 or TRBV12-4 and TRBJ2-3, with 10 bases fitting TRBD2. Unmatched junction bases numbered 9, after V lost 5 bases and J lost 1 base. The CDR3 totals 17 residues. The CDR3 DNA reads as TGTGCCAGCAGTGCGCTACTAGCGGGGCTCGGCACAGATACGCAGTATTTT. It encodes CASSALLAGLGTDTQYF.

The chain combines TRBV11-1 with TRBJ1-1; TRBD1 matches at 7 bases. V shed 2 bases, J shed 2 bases, and the junction held 5 bases outside the gene matches. Germline V gene lookup returns CDR1 SGHAT and CDR2 FQDESV (reference sequence). The length of the CDR3 is 15 residues. CDR3 amino acids: CASSLNRGQNTEAFF. In DNA form, the CDR3 reads TGTGCCAGCAGCTTAAACAGGGGCCAAAACACTGAAGCTTTCTTT.

There are many counts of this clonotype. The chain has TRBV7-6 and TRBJ2-1, with unresolved D. The V gene lost 5 bases and the J gene lost 5 bases, with 7 bases spanning the gap. The CDR3 loop spans 12 amino acids. Germline V CDR1 and CDR2: SGHVS, FNYEAQ. The CDR3 nucleotides are TGTGCCAGCAGCCCTTCGGACAATGAGCAGTTCTTC. This sequence encodes CASSPSDNEQFF.

The rearrangement joins TRBV6-5 to TRBJ1-1; D unresolved. The germline V gene encodes CDR1 MNHEY and CDR2 SVGAGI. This CDR3 has 16 residues. The germline V and J ends were trimmed by 0 bases and 0 bases, with 11 bases remaining between them. The CDR3 sequence is CASSYSGRYMNTEAFF. CDR3 nucleotide sequence: TGTGCCAGCAGTTACTCCGGCAGGTACATGAACACTGAAGCTTTCTTT.

This clonotype was seen only a few times. The V and J genes are TRBV7-9 and TRBJ1-1; 8 bases agree with TRBD1. Germline-derived CDR1 and CDR2 are SEHNR and FQNEAQ (reference sequence). This CDR3 region has 14 residues. V lost 6 bases and J lost 3; bases outside the gene matches: 6. This CDR3 is CASRHTGGYTEAFF. As DNA, the CDR3 is TGTGCCAGCAGACACACAGGGGGTTACACTGAAGCTTTCTTT.